This T cell receptor beta chain was recovered during a study of T cell changes during pregnancy in multiple sclerosis. Assay used: immunoSEQ multiplex PCR; TCRdb lists only in-frame clones, some missing. Here the sample spans fewer than 140,000 clones, roughly nine tenths being singletons. The CDR3 consists of 13 residues. V lost 1 base, J lost 5 bases, and 8 bases lay in between. Germline V lookup: CDR1 SEHNR, CDR2 FQNEAQ (reference sequence). The gene calls are TRBV7-9 and TRBJ2-5, with a weak D call TRBD2 (5 bases). The sequence was obtained from a female donor with multiple sclerosis, enrolled in a pregnancy study. Sample: peripheral blood, taken before pregnancy. CDR3 coding DNA: TGTGCCAGCAGCTTAGAGAGGAGGGAGACCCAGTACTTC. It encodes CASSLERRETQYF.